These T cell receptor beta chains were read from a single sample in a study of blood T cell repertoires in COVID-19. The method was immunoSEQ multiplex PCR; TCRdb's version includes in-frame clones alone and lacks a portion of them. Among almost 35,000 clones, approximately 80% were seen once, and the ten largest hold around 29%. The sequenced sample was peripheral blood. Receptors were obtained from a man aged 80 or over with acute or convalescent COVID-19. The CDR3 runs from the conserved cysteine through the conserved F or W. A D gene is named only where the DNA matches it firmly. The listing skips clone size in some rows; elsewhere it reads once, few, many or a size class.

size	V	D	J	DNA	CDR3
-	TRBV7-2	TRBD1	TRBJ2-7	TGTGCCAGCAGCTACTCCGGGACAGGAAAATACGAGCAGTACTTC	CASSYSGTGKYEQYF
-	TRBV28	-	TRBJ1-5	TGTGCCAGCAGTCCCATCAGAATTAGCAATCAGCCCCAGCATTTT	CASSPIRISNQPQHF
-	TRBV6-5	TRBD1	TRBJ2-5	TGTGCCAGCAGGGCGGGACAGGGGAAACAATGGACCCAGTACTTC	CASRAGQGKQWTQYF
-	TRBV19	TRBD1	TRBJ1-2	TGTGCCAGTAGTATCGTGACAGGGGCCTATGGCTACACCTTC	CASSIVTGAYGYTF
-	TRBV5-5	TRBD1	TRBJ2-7	TGTGCCAGCAGCTTGAGACAGGGTATCCCCTACGAGCAGTACTTC	CASSLRQGIPYEQYF
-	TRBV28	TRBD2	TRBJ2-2	TGTGCCAGCAGACCCCCCGGGACTAGGAGCGGGGAGCTGTTTTTT	CASRPPGTRSGELFF
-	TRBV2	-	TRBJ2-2	TGTGCCAGCAGAAGGGACACCGACGGAGGGGAGCTGTTTTTT	CASRRDTDGGELFF
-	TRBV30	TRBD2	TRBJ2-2	TGTGCCTGGAGTGTCTACCACCTGGCTAGCGGGCCACTTCATACCGGGGAGCTGTTTTTT	CAWSVYHLASGPLHTGELFF
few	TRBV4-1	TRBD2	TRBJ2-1	TGCGCCAGCATCCAGGGACTAGCGGGTTACAATGAGCAGTTCTTC	CASIQGLAGYNEQFF
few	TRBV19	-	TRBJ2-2	TGTGCCAGTAGTATAACAGAGAGCACCGGGGAGCTGTTTTTT	CASSITESTGELFF
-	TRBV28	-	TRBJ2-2	TGTGCCAGCAGTTTATGGGCAAACGGGGAGCTGTTTTTT	CASSLWANGELFF
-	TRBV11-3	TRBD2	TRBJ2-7	TGTGCCAGCAGCCGGGGGGGGATCGAGCAGTACTTC	CASSRGGIEQYF
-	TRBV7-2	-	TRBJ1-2	TGTGCCAGCAGCTTCAAGACAGCTCTATCTGGCTACACCTTC	CASSFKTALSGYTF
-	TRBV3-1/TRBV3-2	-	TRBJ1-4	TGTGCCAGCAGCCCCCCCCAGGGCAGGGGATCTGAAAAACTGTTTTTT	CASSPPQGRGSEKLFF
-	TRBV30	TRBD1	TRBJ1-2	TGTGCAGGGGGCGATGGCTACACCTTC	CAGGDGYTF
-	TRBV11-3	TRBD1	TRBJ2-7	TGTGCCAGCAGCTTAGGTGGGACAGGGGGCTACGAGCAGTACTTC	CASSLGGTGGYEQYF
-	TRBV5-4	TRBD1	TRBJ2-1	TGTGCCAGCAGCTCCTCTATGAGACAGGGTTACAATGAGCAGTTCTTC	CASSSSMRQGYNEQFF
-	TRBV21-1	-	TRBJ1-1	TGTGCCAGCAGCAAAGGACAGGGGGGTACTGAAGCTTTCTTT	CASSKGQGGTEAFF
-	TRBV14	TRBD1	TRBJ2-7	TGTGCCAGCAGCCGTCAAGGAGGGACAGGGTTGCAACACGAGCAGTACTTC	CASSRQGGTGLQHEQYF
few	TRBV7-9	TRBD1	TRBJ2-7	TGTGCCAGCAACATGGGACAGGGAATTAACGAGCAGTACTTC	CASNMGQGINEQYF
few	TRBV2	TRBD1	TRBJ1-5	TGTGCCAGCAGTAGCGGACAGGCTAATCAGCCCCAGCATTTT	CASSSGQANQPQHF
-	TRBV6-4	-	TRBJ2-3	TGTGCCAGCAGTGACTCTGGCCGCACAGATACGCAGTATTTT	CASSDSGRTDTQYF
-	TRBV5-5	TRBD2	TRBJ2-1	TGTGCCAGCAGCTCTAGGACTAGCGGGAGTTTTAATGAGCAGTTCTTC	CASSSRTSGSFNEQFF
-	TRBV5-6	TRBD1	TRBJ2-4	TGTGCCAGCAGCCTACGAGGGGGCGGAATAGCCAAAAACATTCAGTACTTC	CASSLRGGGIAKNIQYF
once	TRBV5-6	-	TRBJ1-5	TGTGCCAGCAGCTTCGGGGGGCATCAGCCCCAGCATTTT	CASSFGGHQPQHF
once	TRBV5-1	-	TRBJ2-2	TGCGCCAGCAGCGCCCCCGAGGCCGGGGAGCTGTTTTTT	CASSAPEAGELFF
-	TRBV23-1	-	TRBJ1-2	TGCGCCAGCAGGCACCCTACAGGGAATGGCTACACCTTC	CASRHPTGNGYTF
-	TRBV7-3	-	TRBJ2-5	TGTGCCAGCAGCTTAAGGGGGAGCGGGCCCGAGACCCAGTACTTC	CASSLRGSGPETQYF
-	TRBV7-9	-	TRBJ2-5	TGTGCCAGCAGCTTAGTTCAGGAAGAGACCCAGTACTTC	CASSLVQEETQYF
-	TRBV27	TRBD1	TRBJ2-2	TGTGCCAGCAGTCTCGGGACAGGGAACACCGGGGAGCTGTTTTTT	CASSLGTGNTGELFF
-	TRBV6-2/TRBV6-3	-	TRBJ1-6	TGTGCCAGCAGTTACGAGGTGAGGTATAATTCACCCCTCCACTTT	CASSYEVRYNSPLHF
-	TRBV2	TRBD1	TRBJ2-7	TGTGCCAGCAACCCGGGACAGGGGGCAGGCGAGCAGTACTTC	CASNPGQGAGEQYF
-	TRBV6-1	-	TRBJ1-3	TGTGCCAGCAGTGAAGCCGTTACAACTGGAAACACCATATATTTT	CASSEAVTTGNTIYF
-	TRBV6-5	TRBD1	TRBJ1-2	TGTGCCAGCAGTCTAGGACAGGGGGCAGACTATGGCTACACCTTC	CASSLGQGADYGYTF
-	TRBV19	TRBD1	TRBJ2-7	TGTGCCAGTAGTACAGGGGGCGCTAAGGAATACGAGCAGTACTTC	CASSTGGAKEYEQYF
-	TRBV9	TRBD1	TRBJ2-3	TGTGCCAGCAGCTACAGGGGAGATACGCAGTATTTT	CASSYRGDTQYF
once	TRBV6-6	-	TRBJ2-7	TGTGCCAGCAGAGCAGGCGTGGAGCAGTACTTC	CASRAGVEQYF
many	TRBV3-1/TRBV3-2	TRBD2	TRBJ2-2	TGTGCCGTAGCGGGGGTGAACACCGGGGAGCTGTTTTTT	CAVAGVNTGELFF
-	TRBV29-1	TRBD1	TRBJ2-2	TGCAGCGTCAAACAGGGGGCAAATTTCGGGGAGCTGTTTTTT	CSVKQGANFGELFF
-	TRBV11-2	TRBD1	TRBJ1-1	TGTGCCAGCAGCTTCGGACAGGGATATGAAGCTTTCTTT	CASSFGQGYEAFF
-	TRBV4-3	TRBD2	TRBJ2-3	TGCGCCAGCAGCCCACCGGGTAGCGGGGACCTTAGCACAGATACGCAGTATTTT	CASSPPGSGDLSTDTQYF
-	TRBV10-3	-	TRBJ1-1	TGTGCCATCAGGGAGTCATATAACACTGAAGCTTTCTTT	CAIRESYNTEAFF
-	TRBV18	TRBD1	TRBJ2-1	TGTGCCAGCTCACCACGCAGACAGGGAAACAATGAGCAGTTCTTC	CASSPRRQGNNEQFF
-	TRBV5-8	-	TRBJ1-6	TGTGCCAGCAGCTTGGGACTCACGCACTCACCCCTCCACTTT	CASSLGLTHSPLHF
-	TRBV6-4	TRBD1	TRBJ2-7	TGTGCCAGCAACGGGACAGGGGATCGGTACGAGCAGTACTTC	CASNGTGDRYEQYF
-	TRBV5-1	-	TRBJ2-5	TGCGCCAGCAGTCTAGGGGATATAGAGACCCAGTACTTC	CASSLGDIETQYF
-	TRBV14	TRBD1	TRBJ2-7	TGTGCCAGCAGCCAACTTGGGAGACAGGGATCCTACGAGCAGTACTTC	CASSQLGRQGSYEQYF
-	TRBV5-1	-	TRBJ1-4	TGCGCCAGCAGCTCCTACGGACAGAATGAAAAACTGTTTTTT	CASSSYGQNEKLFF
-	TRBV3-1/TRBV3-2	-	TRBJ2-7	TGTGCCAGCAGCCAAGGAGGATACGAGCAGTACTTC	CASSQGGYEQYF